This TCR beta chain was identified in a study of cytomegalovirus exposure and HLA in healthy donors. Broader study findings: Researchers left out some V segments, among them TRBV6-2 and TRBV6-3, as indistinguishable.

The primer mix had 60 Vbeta and 13 Jbeta primers. Assay used: immunoSEQ multiplex PCR; TCRdb lists only in-frame clones, some missing. The sample records about 130,000 clones, roughly four fifths being singletons. The donors gave bone marrow, and they were healthy. Worth noting for this clone: Its specificity is not known.

This CDR3 region has 12 residues. Trimming took off 3 bases at V and 3 bases at J, with 4 bases between the two ends. The V gene's germline CDR1 is KGHSH and CDR2 LQKENI. The sample consisted of PBMCs. The genes are TRBV18 and TRBJ2-3; D remains unclear. This TCR was sampled from a boy between 2 and 10 years old in good health and CMV-seronegative. The CDR3 DNA reads TGTGCCAGCTCACCCCAAACAGATACGCAGTATTTT. The encoded protein is CASSPQTDTQYF. The variable domain in full, with the rest retrieved from reference TRBV18 and TRBJ2-3, is NAGVMQNPRHLVRRRGQEARLRCSPMKGHSHVYWYRQLPEEGLKFMVYLQKENIIDESGMPKERFSAEFPKEGPSILRIQQVVRGDSAAYFCASSPQTDTQYFGPGTRLTVL.